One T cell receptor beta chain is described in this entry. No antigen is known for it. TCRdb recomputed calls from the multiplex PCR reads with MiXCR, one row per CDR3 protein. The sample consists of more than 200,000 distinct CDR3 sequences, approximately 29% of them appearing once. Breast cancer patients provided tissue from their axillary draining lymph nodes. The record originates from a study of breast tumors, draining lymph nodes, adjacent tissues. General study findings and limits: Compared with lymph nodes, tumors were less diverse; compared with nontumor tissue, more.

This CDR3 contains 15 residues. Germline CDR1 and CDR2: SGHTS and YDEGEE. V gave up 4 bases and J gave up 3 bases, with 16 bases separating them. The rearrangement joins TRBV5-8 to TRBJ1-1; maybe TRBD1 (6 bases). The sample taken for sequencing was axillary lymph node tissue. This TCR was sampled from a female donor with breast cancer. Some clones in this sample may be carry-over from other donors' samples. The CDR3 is CASSPRGGVDTEAFF. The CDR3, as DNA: TGTGCCAGCAGCCCGAGGGGGGGAGTGGACACTGAAGCTTTCTTT.